These T cell receptor beta chains were read from a single sample in a study of beta chain features in type 1 diabetes. The method was immunoSEQ multiplex PCR; TCRdb's version includes in-frame clones alone and lacks a portion of them. The sample shows 300,000 or so clones, roughly 13% of them seen only once. Sequencing was done on a sample of naive CD4+ T cells from blood. These receptors all stem from a man aged 25-45 years with type 1 diabetes. CDR3s include the opening cysteine and the closing phenylalanine or tryptophan. The order of the fields is D gene, V gene, J gene, clone size, CDR3 protein, CDR3 DNA. D genes are given only for firm matches. Size is stated for part of the rows, as once, few or many counts, or as a class when the clone is expanded.

TRBD2	TRBV5-1	TRBJ2-7	NA	CASSSEPMSGMTYEQYF	TGCGCCAGCAGCTCGGAACCTATGAGCGGGATGACCTACGAGCAGTACTTC
TRBD1	TRBV29-1	TRBJ1-2	NA	CSVEGQGVGLGGYTF	TGCAGCGTTGAAGGACAGGGGGTCGGTCTAGGGGGCTACACCTTC
NA	TRBV30	TRBJ1-3	few	CAWARAGNTIYF	TGTGCCTGGGCCAGGGCTGGAAACACCATATATTTT
NA	TRBV28	TRBJ2-7	few	CASSLGAPRSYEQYF	TGTGCCAGCAGTTTAGGGGCCCCCCGCTCCTACGAGCAGTACTTC
TRBD2	TRBV19	TRBJ2-3	NA	CASSTGLAGVKEDTQYF	TGTGCCAGTAGTACAGGCCTAGCGGGAGTAAAAGAAGATACGCAGTATTTT
TRBD1	TRBV30	TRBJ2-5	NA	CAWGPDREQYF	TGTGCCTGGGGTCCAGACAGGGAGCAGTACTTC
TRBD2	TRBV5-4	TRBJ2-2	NA	CASSKAGERNTGELFF	TGTGCCAGCAGCAAGGCGGGAGAGCGGAACACCGGGGAGCTGTTTTTT
TRBD2	TRBV6-5	TRBJ2-5	NA	CASSYGVAGRETQYF	TGTGCCAGCAGTTACGGTGTAGCGGGACGAGAGACCCAGTACTTC
NA	TRBV11-1	TRBJ2-1	NA	CASSSGEDEQFF	TGTGCCAGCAGCTCCGGGGAGGATGAGCAGTTCTTC
NA	TRBV18	TRBJ1-1	once	CASSRDRQNTEAFF	TGTGCCAGCTCACGAGACAGACAGAACACTGAAGCTTTCTTT
TRBD1	TRBV4-1	TRBJ2-3	NA	CASSQDGPGTGPDTQYF	TGCGCCAGCAGCCAAGATGGCCCCGGGACAGGGCCAGATACGCAGTATTTT